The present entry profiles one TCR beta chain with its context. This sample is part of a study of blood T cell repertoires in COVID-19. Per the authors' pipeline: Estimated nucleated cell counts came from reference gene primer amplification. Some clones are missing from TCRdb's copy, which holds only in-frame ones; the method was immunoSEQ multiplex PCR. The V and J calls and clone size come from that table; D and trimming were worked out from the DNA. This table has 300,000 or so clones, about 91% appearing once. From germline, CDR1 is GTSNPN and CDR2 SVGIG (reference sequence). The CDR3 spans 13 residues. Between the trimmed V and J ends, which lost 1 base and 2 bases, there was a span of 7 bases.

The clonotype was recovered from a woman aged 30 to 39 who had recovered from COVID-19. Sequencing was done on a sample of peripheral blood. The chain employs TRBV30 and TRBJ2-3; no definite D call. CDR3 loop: CAWSGQNTDTQYF. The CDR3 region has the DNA TGTGCCTGGAGTGGCCAGAACACAGATACGCAGTATTTT.